The next 18 T cell receptor beta chains were all read from a single sample in a study of memory B cells and T cells in multiple sclerosis. Their antigen targets remain unknown. Only in-frame clones appear in the TCRdb table, and some are missing; sequencing was by immunoSEQ multiplex PCR. The repertoire has around 50,000 clones, approximately 80% of them found once; the top ten carry 1% to 1.3%. Stimulus-free culture yielded autoproliferating CFSE-dim and non-proliferating CFSE-high T cells, each sequenced separately. Replicate wells were pooled after more than six days of stimulus-free culture of about 47 million CFSE-labeled PBMCs. Sequencing input: PBMCs from blood kept in culture. These receptors were obtained from a human donor with multiple sclerosis.

The chain joins TRBV4-2 to TRBJ1-2; the D is unclear. The CDR3 sequence is 16 residues long. V was cut by 0 bases and J by 0 bases, with 11 bases left in between. Germline assignment: CDR1 LGHNA and CDR2 YNFKEQ. CDR3 in DNA: TGTGCCAGCAGCCAAGAAGGGAGGGTAGCTAACTATGGCTACACCTTC. It codes for CASSQEGRVANYGYTF.

This clone was seen only a few times. This chain uses TRBV7-9 with TRBJ2-7; 7 bases agree with TRBD1. The CDR3 covers 12 residues. Germline lookup yields CDR1 SEHNR and CDR2 FQNEAQ (reference sequence). Unmatched junction bases numbered 0, after V lost 5 bases and J lost 2 bases. The CDR3 here is CASSGQAYEQYF. The CDR3 DNA sequence: TGTGCCAGCAGCGGACAGGCCTACGAGCAGTACTTC.

V gene TRBV5-1 combines with J gene TRBJ2-3, with TRBD1 identical over 9 bases. CDR3 size: 16 residues. The germline V gene encodes CDR1 SGHRS and CDR2 YFSETQ. Trimming removed 3 bases from V and 0 bases from J; junction bases left unmatched: 5. The CDR3 coding sequence is TGCGCCAGCAGCTCCTACAGGGGGCAAAGCACAGATACGCAGTATTTT. It specifies CASSSYRGQSTDTQYF.

The chain uses TRBV7-9 and TRBJ1-1; D may be TRBD1 (5 bases). CDR1 is SEHNR, CDR2 FQNEAQ, per germline (reference sequence). The CDR3 sequence is 17 residues long. V was trimmed by 2 bases and J by 4 bases, leaving 20 bases between them. The CDR3: CASSLPAGDPGTTEAFF. DNA of the CDR3: TGTGCCAGCAGCTTACCCGCCGGGGACCCGGGGACCACTGAAGCTTTCTTT.

CDR3 protein: CASSEETGVMKGEKLFF. The CDR3 nucleotides are TGTGCCAGCAGTGAAGAGACAGGGGTAATGAAGGGTGAAAAACTGTTTTTT. V is TRBV6-4 and J is TRBJ1-4; 8 positions match TRBD1. Looked up from germline, CDR1 is MRHNA and CDR2 is SNTAGT. This CDR3 contains 17 residues. J lost 7 bases, V lost 3 bases, and 13 bases had no gene match.

The rearrangement uses TRBV6-5 and TRBJ1-4; D unresolved. This CDR3 comprises 15 residues. The V end was cut by 5 bases, the J end by 0 bases, with 10 bases between. The germline gives CDR1 MNHEY, CDR2 SVGAGI. The CDR3 here is CASSRSHPTNEKLFF. In nucleotides, the CDR3 is TGTGCCAGCAGTCGCTCTCATCCAACTAATGAAAAACTGTTTTTT.

The chain is built from TRBV30 and TRBJ2-7; 7 bases align to TRBD2. The CDR3 contains 13 residues. The V gene end was trimmed by 3 bases and the J gene end by 3 bases; junction bases not matched to a gene: 5. Germline V CDR1 and CDR2: GTSNPN, SVGIG (reference sequence). Here the CDR3 reads CAWRSGGLYEQYF. The CDR3 region has the DNA TGTGCCTGGAGATCGGGGGGTCTCTACGAGCAGTACTTC.

V and J are TRBV5-1 and TRBJ1-1, with D perhaps matching TRBD1 (6 bases). The CDR3 has 15 residues. The V and J ends lost 1 base and 5 bases respectively, with 15 bases between them. CDR1 is SGHRS and CDR2 is YFSETQ in the germline V gene. The CDR3 sequence is CASSLSTGGITEAFF. CDR3 DNA sequence: TGCGCCAGCAGCTTGTCGACAGGCGGGATTACTGAAGCTTTCTTT.

This chain uses TRBV11-2 with TRBJ1-2, with no clear D. The CDR3 covers 15 residues. Looked up from germline, CDR1 is SGHAT and CDR2 is FQNNGV. Trimming shortened V by 1 base and J by 0 bases, and 9 bases separated the two germline ends. The CDR3 sequence: CASSLADGANYGYTF. CDR3 DNA: TGTGCCAGCAGCTTAGCGGACGGAGCTAACTATGGCTACACCTTC.

This chain joins TRBV29-1 and TRBJ1-2, with D possibly TRBD1 on 6 matching bases. The CDR3 contains 12 residues. Trimming shortened V by 2 bases and J by 7 bases, and 11 bases separated the two germline ends. Looked up from germline, CDR1 is SQVTM and CDR2 is ANQGSEA. The CDR3 nucleotides read TGCAGCGTTGAAAGGGGGGGGGTTGGCTACACCTTC. Encoded protein: CSVERGGVGYTF.

The chain links TRBV5-1 to TRBJ2-6, with a possible D match to TRBD1 (5 bases). Germline V gene sequence: CDR1 SGHRS, CDR2 YFSETQ. Trimming removed 0 bases at V and 2 bases at J, with 6 bases between. The CDR3 has 15 amino acids. The CDR3 DNA is TGCGCCAGCAGCTTGGAGGGGACTGGGGCCAACGTCCTGACTTTC. Translation gives CASSLEGTGANVLTF.

The chain is built from TRBV7-9 and TRBJ2-3; D might be TRBD1 or TRBD2, each matching 5 bases. Trimming shortened V by 5 bases and J by 5 bases, and 17 bases separated the two germline ends. The CDR3 totals 15 residues. Germline CDR1 reads SEHNR; CDR2 reads FQNEAQ (reference sequence). The CDR3 here is CASSPLDGAGDTQYF. The CDR3 DNA sequence: TGTGCCAGCAGCCCCCTTGACGGGGCCGGAGATACGCAGTATTTT.

The chain recombines TRBV7-9 with TRBJ1-4, with 12 nucleotides matching TRBD1. In germline, CDR1 is SEHNR, CDR2 FQNEAQ (reference sequence). The CDR3 consists of 17 residues. V shed 5 bases, J shed 4 bases, and the junction held 8 bases outside the gene matches. CDR3 DNA: TGTGCCAGCAGCCGGGGACAGGGGGCCCGTGATAATGAAAAACTGTTTTTT. Amino acids: CASSRGQGARDNEKLFF.

This clone was seen only once. This rearrangement joins TRBV6-5 to TRBJ1-2; D perhaps matches TRBD1 (5 bases). CDR3 size: 13 residues. V was pared by 3 bases and J by 8 bases, with 13 bases between. Germline values: CDR1 MNHEY, CDR2 SVGAGI. The CDR3 sequence: CASSYLFQGGYTF. As DNA, the CDR3 is TGTGCCAGCAGTTATCTATTCCAGGGCGGCTACACCTTC.

V gene TRBV5-4 combines with J gene TRBJ2-3; 8 nucleotides align to TRBD2. CDR3 length: 15 residues. Looked up from germline, CDR1 is SGHNT and CDR2 is YYREEE (reference sequence). Unmatched junction bases numbered 5, after V lost 3 bases and J lost 2 bases. The CDR3, as DNA: TGTGCCAGCAGCTCCGCGGGGGGCCCCACAGATACGCAGTATTTT. Encoded protein: CASSSAGGPTDTQYF.

The chain uses TRBV29-1 and TRBJ1-2; TRBD1 matches 9 bases. Germline V gives CDR1 SQVTM, CDR2 ANQGSEA. There are 13 residues in the CDR3. V was pared by 4 bases and J by 8 bases, with 8 bases of the junction left unmatched. CDR3 region: CSVVPQGAAGYTF. The CDR3 region has the DNA TGCAGCGTTGTTCCACAGGGGGCTGCGGGCTACACCTTC.

The V and J genes are TRBV5-1 and TRBJ1-6, with a possible D match to TRBD1 (6 bases). Trimming pared 0 bases from V and 5 bases from J, leaving 9 bases between. The CDR3 runs to 15 residues. Germline V gene sequence: CDR1 SGHRS, CDR2 YFSETQ. CDR3 coding DNA: TGCGCCAGCAGCTTGGAGGCAGGGGATAATTCACCCCTCCACTTT. Translated, it gives CASSLEAGDNSPLHF.

The V gene is TRBV19, the J gene TRBJ1-1; D is ambiguous. The V gene's germline CDR1 is LNHDA and CDR2 SQIVND (reference sequence). The CDR3 extends over 14 amino acids. Trimming stripped 4 bases from V and 1 base from J, with 10 bases between. In DNA form, the CDR3 reads TGTGCCAGTAGTAATTACGGAGAGAACACTGAAGCTTTCTTT. Translating gives CASSNYGENTEAFF.